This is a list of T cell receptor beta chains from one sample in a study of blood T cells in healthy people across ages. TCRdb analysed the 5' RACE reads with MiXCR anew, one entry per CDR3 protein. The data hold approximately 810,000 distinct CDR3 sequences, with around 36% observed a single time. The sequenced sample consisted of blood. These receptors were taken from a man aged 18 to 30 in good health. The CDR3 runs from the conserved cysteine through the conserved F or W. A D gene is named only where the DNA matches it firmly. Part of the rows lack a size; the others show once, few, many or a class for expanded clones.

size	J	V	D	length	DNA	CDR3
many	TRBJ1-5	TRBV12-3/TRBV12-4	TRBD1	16	TGTGCCAGCCGGGGACAGGGGGCTCTATCAGGTCAGCCCCAGCATTTT	CASRGQGALSGQPQHF
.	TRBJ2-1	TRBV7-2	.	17	TGTGCCAGCAGCTCCCCCCTGAGGGCACCGGGGGGCTACGAGCAGTTCTTC	CASSSPLRAPGGYEQFF
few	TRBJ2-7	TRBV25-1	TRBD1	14	TGTGCCAGCAGTGCAGGACAGGGGGCTGGCGAGCAGTACTTC	CASSAGQGAGEQYF
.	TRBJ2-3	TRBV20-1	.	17	TGCAGTGCTAGAGAAAAGGATAGGCTCAGGGACACAGATACGCAGTATTTT	CSAREKDRLRDTDTQYF
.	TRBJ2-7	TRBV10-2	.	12	TGCGCCAGCTCGGGCGCAGCCTACGAGCAGTACTTC	CASSGAAYEQYF
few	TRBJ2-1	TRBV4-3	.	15	TGCGCCAGCAGCCCGACGACAGGGCGGGGCAATGAGCAGTTCTTC	CASSPTTGRGNEQFF
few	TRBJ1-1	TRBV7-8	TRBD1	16	TGTGCCAGCAGCCCAGCACGGGACAGGGTATACACTGAAGCTTTCTTT	CASSPARDRVYTEAFF
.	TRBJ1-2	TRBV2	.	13	TGTGCCAGCAGTGATGGCGACCGCTATGGCTACACCTTC	CASSDGDRYGYTF
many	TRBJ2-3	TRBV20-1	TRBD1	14	TGCAGTGCTGGGGACAGGGCTGAAGGAGATACGCAGTATTTT	CSAGDRAEGDTQYF
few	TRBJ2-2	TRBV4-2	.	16	TGTGCCAGCAGCCAAGCCAGGGGGGTAGAATCCGGGGAGCTGTTTTTT	CASSQARGVESGELFF
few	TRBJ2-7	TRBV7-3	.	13	TGTGCCAGCAGCCCCGATCCTGGCTACGAGCAGTACTTC	CASSPDPGYEQYF
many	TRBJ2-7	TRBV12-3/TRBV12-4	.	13	TGTGCCAGCAGCGGCGGTCTCTCCTACGAGCAGTACTTC	CASSGGLSYEQYF
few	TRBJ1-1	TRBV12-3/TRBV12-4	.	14	TGTGCCAGCAGTTTGGGCAGGGTGGACACTGAAGCTTTCTTT	CASSLGRVDTEAFF
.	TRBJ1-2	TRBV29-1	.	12	TGCAGCGTTTTTGAGCCTGACTATGGCTACACCTTC	CSVFEPDYGYTF
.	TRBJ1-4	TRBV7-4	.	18	TGTGCCAGCAGCCTTAGACAAGCGCGTCTGCATTGTAATGAAAAACTGTTTTTT	CASSLRQARLHCNEKLFF
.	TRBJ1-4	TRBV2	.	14	TGTGCCAGCAATACGGGACGGCAGATCGAAAAACTGTTTTTT	CASNTGRQIEKLFF
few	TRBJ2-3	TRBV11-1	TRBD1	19	TGTGCCAGCAGCTTAGCACCGTTAGCCCGACAGGGGCCCACAGATACGCAGTATTTT	CASSLAPLARQGPTDTQYF
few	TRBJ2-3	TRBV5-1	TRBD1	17	TGCGCCAGCAGCTTGGGGGCCGGGACAGGGGGCGCAGATACGCAGTATTTT	CASSLGAGTGGADTQYF
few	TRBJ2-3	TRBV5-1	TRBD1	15	TGCGCCAGCAGCTTGCCCTTCGGGGGACAGGGAACGCAGTATTTT	CASSLPFGGQGTQYF
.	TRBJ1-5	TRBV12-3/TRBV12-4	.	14	TGTGCCAGCAGTCATGTGCTGGGCAATCAGCCCCAGCATTTT	CASSHVLGNQPQHF
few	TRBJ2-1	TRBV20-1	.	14	TGCAGTGCTAGAGATAGGGTCAGGGCCAATGAGCAGTTCTTC	CSARDRVRANEQFF
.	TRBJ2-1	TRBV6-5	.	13	TGTGCCAGCAGGGGCGCGACATGCCGAGAGCAGTTCTTC	CASRGATCREQFF
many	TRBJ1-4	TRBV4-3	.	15	TGCGCCAGCAGCCAAGACAGTGCAACTAATGAAAAACTGTTTTTT	CASSQDSATNEKLFF
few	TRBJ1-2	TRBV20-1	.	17	TGCAGTGCCCCATCTTTCCGGGGCGAGAGGAGGAGCTATGGCTACACCTTC	CSAPSFRGERRSYGYTF
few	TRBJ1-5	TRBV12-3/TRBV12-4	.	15	TGTGCCAGCAGTAAGGGGTGGGGGGGGCAACAGCCCCAGCATTTT	CASSKGWGGQQPQHF